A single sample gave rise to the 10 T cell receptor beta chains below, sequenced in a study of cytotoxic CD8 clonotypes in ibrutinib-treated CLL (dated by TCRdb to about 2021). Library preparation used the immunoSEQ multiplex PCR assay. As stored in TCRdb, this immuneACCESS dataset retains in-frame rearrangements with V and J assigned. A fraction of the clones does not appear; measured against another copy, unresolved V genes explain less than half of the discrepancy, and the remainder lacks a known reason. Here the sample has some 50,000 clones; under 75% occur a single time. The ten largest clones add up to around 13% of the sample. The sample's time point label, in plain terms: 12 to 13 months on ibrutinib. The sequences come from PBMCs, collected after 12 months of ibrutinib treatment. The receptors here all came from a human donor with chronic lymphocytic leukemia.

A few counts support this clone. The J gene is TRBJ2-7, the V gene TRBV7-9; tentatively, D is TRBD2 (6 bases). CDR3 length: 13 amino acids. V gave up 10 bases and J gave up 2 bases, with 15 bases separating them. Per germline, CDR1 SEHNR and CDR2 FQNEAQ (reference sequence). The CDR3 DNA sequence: TGTGCCATCTCCGGGACTCCAGCCTACGAGCAGTACTTC. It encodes CAISGTPAYEQYF.

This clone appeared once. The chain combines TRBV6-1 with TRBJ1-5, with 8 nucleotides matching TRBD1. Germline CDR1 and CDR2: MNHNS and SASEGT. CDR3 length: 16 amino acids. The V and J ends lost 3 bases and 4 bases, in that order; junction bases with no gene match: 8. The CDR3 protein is CASSDRTGTLNQPQHF. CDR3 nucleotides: TGTGCCAGCAGTGATAGGACAGGGACCTTGAATCAGCCCCAGCATTTT.

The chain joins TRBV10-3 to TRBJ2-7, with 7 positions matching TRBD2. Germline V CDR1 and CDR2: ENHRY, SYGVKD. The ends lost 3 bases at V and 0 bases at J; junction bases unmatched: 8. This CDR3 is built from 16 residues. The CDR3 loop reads CAISDKSGVSSYEQYF. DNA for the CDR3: TGTGCCATCAGTGACAAGAGCGGGGTAAGCTCCTACGAGCAGTACTTC.

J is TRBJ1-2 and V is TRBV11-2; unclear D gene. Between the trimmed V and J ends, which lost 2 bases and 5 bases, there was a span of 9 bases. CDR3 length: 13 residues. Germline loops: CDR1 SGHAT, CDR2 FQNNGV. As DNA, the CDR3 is TGTGCCAGCAGCTTATTATCAGATTATGGCTACACCTTC. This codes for CASSLLSDYGYTF.

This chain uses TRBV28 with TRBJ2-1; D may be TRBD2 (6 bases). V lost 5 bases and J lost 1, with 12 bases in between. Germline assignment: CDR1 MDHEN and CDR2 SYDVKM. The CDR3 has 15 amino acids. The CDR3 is CASSTLAPSYNEQFF. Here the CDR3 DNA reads TGTGCCAGCAGTACTCTAGCGCCGTCCTACAATGAGCAGTTCTTC.

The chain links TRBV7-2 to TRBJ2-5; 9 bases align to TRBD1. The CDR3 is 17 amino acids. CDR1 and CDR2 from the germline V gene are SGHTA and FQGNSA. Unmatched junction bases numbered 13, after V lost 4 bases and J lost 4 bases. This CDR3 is CASSSNDAGTGRETQYF. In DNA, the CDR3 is TGTGCCAGCAGCTCAAATGACGCAGGGACAGGGCGAGAGACCCAGTACTTC.

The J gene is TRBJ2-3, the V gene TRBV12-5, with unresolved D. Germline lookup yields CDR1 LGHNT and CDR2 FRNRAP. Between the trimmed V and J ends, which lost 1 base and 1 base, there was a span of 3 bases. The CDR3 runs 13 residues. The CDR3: CASGLGGTDTQYF. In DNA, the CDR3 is TGTGCTAGTGGTTTGGGGGGCACAGATACGCAGTATTTT.

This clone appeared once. For the CDR3, the DNA is TGTGCCAGCAGTCCGGTAACTAGTAATGAGCAGTTCTTC. It encodes CASSPVTSNEQFF. The genes are TRBV25-1 and TRBJ2-1; tentatively, D is TRBD2 (5 bases). The CDR3 runs 13 residues. The V gene lost 5 bases and the J gene lost 7 bases, with 12 bases spanning the gap. The germline V gene encodes CDR1 MGHDK and CDR2 SYGVNS.

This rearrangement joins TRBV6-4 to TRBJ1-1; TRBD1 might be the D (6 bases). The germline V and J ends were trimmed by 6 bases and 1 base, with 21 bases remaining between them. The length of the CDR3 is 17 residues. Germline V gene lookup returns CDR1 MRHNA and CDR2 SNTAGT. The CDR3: CASSRRRGGRGNTEAFF. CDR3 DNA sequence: TGTGCCAGCAGCCGACGAAGGGGGGGGCGCGGGAACACTGAAGCTTTCTTT.

The CDR3 loop reads CSVGRTGTYEQYF. CDR3 DNA sequence: TGCAGCGTTGGACGGACGGGAACCTACGAGCAGTACTTC. V is TRBV29-1 and J is TRBJ2-7, with D perhaps TRBD2 (5 bases). The CDR3 runs 13 residues. V was pared by 4 bases and J by 2 bases, with 12 bases between. Germline V gene lookup returns CDR1 SQVTM and CDR2 ANQGSEA.